This TCR beta chain came from a study of T cell repertoires in cytomegalovirus infection. TCRdb used MiXCR to reprocess the reads, holding one entry per CDR3 protein. This sample yields 70,000 or so distinct CDR3 sequences, of which 28% are seen a single time; about 60% belongs to the top ten. J was trimmed by 7 bases and V by 6 bases; bases with no gene match: 5. CDR3 length equals 14 residues. As regards this clonotype: Its antigen is still unknown.

The sequencing here drew on CD8+ T cells from cultured PBMCs, taken from culture after CMV antigen stimulation. The sequence was obtained from a human donor in good health (CMV status not recorded). Some clones in this sample may be carry-over from other donors' samples. The chain recombines TRBV12-3 or TRBV12-4 with TRBJ2-5, with 13 bases that match TRBD2. CDR3 in DNA: TGTGCCAGCAGGGGGACTAGCGGGGAAGGGACCCAGTACTTC. This sequence encodes CASRGTSGEGTQYF.